This T cell receptor (beta chain) was sequenced in a study of cytomegalovirus exposure and HLA in healthy donors. Germline CDR1 SGDLS, CDR2 YYNGEE. With V trimmed by 3 bases and J by 5 bases, 12 bases remained unmatched. The length of the CDR3 is 16 residues. The PCR made use of 60 Vbeta and 13 Jbeta primers. The protocol was immunoSEQ multiplex PCR, while the TCRdb copy is restricted to in-frame clones and leaves out a portion. The repertoire has about 170,000 clones, approximately 70% of them found once; the top ten carry around 6.8%. The chain recombines TRBV9 with TRBJ1-1, with 8 bases identical to TRBD1. Sequencing used PBMCs. The TCR sequence derives from a man between 40 and 49 years old in good health and CMV-seropositive. DNA of the CDR3: TGTGCCAGCAGCGCCGTCCAGGGGGCGCAACCTACTGAAGCTTTCTTT. Translation: CASSAVQGAQPTEAFF.